A selection of T cell receptor beta chains follows, all from one sample in a study of cytomegalovirus exposure and HLA in healthy donors. Only in-frame clones appear in the TCRdb table, and some are missing; sequencing was by immunoSEQ multiplex PCR. The table lists around 150,000 clones, around 74% of them singletons. The sequencing input was PBMCs. These receptors came from a man in his forties or fifties in good health and CMV-seropositive. The CDR3 runs from the conserved cysteine through the conserved F or W. A D gene is named only where the DNA matches it firmly. The listing skips clone size in some rows; elsewhere it reads once, few, many or a size class.

j_gene: TRBJ2-5; d_gene: TRBD1; abundance: NA; v_gene: TRBV5-4; CDR3nt: TGTGCCAGCAGCCACCCCACGGGACAGGGGGGGGAGACCCAGTACTTC; CDR3aa: CASSHPTGQGGETQYF
j_gene: TRBJ2-7; d_gene: NA; abundance: few; v_gene: TRBV5-4; CDR3nt: TGTGCCAGCAGCTTGTTCGACGAGCAGTACTTC; CDR3aa: CASSLFDEQYF
j_gene: TRBJ2-2; d_gene: TRBD1; abundance: NA; v_gene: TRBV10-3; CDR3nt: TGTGCCATCAGCAATCCGGACAGGGGAGACACCGGGGAGCTGTTTTTT; CDR3aa: CAISNPDRGDTGELFF
j_gene: TRBJ1-4; d_gene: TRBD1; abundance: few; v_gene: TRBV7-9; CDR3nt: TGTGCCAGCAGCTTTAGAGGGACAGCTGCAACTAATGAAAAACTGTTTTTT; CDR3aa: CASSFRGTAATNEKLFF
j_gene: TRBJ1-5; d_gene: NA; abundance: once; v_gene: TRBV2; CDR3nt: TGTGCCAGCAGGGCCAGTGAAGAACAGCCCCAGCATTTT; CDR3aa: CASRASEEQPQHF
j_gene: TRBJ2-6; d_gene: NA; abundance: NA; v_gene: TRBV5-1; CDR3nt: TGCGCCAGCAGCTTGGAACTGGGAGGGAGAGGGGGAAAGTCTGGGGCCAACGTCCTGACTTTC; CDR3aa: CASSLELGGRGGKSGANVLTF
j_gene: TRBJ2-7; d_gene: TRBD1; abundance: NA; v_gene: TRBV4-2; CDR3nt: TGTGCCAGCAGTCGGGACAGGTCTTCCTACGAGCAGTACTTC; CDR3aa: CASSRDRSSYEQYF
j_gene: TRBJ2-7; d_gene: NA; abundance: NA; v_gene: TRBV7-7; CDR3nt: TGTGCTAGCAGCTTAGCGCGTGGCTACGAGCAGTACTTC; CDR3aa: CASSLARGYEQYF
j_gene: TRBJ2-7; d_gene: TRBD1; abundance: NA; v_gene: TRBV6-1; CDR3nt: TGTGCCAGCAGTGCGGAACAGGGGATCTCCGAGCAGTACTTC; CDR3aa: CASSAEQGISEQYF
j_gene: TRBJ1-2; d_gene: NA; abundance: NA; v_gene: TRBV9; CDR3nt: TGTGCCAGCAGCGTAAGGGGCATAGACTATGGCTACACCTTC; CDR3aa: CASSVRGIDYGYTF
j_gene: TRBJ2-5; d_gene: TRBD1; abundance: NA; v_gene: TRBV6-6; CDR3nt: TGTGCCAGCAGTTACTCGGGACAGGTTGGTGAGACCCAGTACTTC; CDR3aa: CASSYSGQVGETQYF
j_gene: TRBJ1-5; d_gene: NA; abundance: NA; v_gene: TRBV7-9; CDR3nt: TGTGCCAGCAGCGGGGTGGGGGGTCAGCCCCAGCATTTT; CDR3aa: CASSGVGGQPQHF
j_gene: TRBJ2-5; d_gene: NA; abundance: NA; v_gene: TRBV20-1; CDR3nt: TGCAGTGCTGCCAGGGGAGAGACCCAGTACTTC; CDR3aa: CSAARGETQYF
j_gene: TRBJ2-5; d_gene: TRBD1; abundance: NA; v_gene: TRBV10-1; CDR3nt: TGCGCCAGCAGCCCCAGACAGGGGAAGGAGACCCAGTACTTC; CDR3aa: CASSPRQGKETQYF
j_gene: TRBJ1-4; d_gene: TRBD1; abundance: NA; v_gene: TRBV5-5; CDR3nt: TGTGCCAGCTCCCGGATCTCCGGACAGGGCTATGAAAAACTGTTTTTT; CDR3aa: CASSRISGQGYEKLFF
j_gene: TRBJ2-7; d_gene: TRBD1; abundance: NA; v_gene: TRBV4-1; CDR3nt: TGCGCCAGCAGCCTCCTGGGACAGGGGGGATACGAGCAGTACTTC; CDR3aa: CASSLLGQGGYEQYF
j_gene: TRBJ2-5; d_gene: NA; abundance: NA; v_gene: TRBV28; CDR3nt: TGTGCCAGTGGTGGGCGGGGAGGTGGGGAGACCCAGTACTTC; CDR3aa: CASGGRGGGETQYF
j_gene: TRBJ2-3; d_gene: TRBD1; abundance: NA; v_gene: TRBV29-1; CDR3nt: TGCAGCGTTGAAGATGGGGACAGGGGTGATACGCAGTATTTT; CDR3aa: CSVEDGDRGDTQYF
j_gene: TRBJ2-3; d_gene: NA; abundance: NA; v_gene: TRBV7-3; CDR3nt: TGTGCCAGCAGCTCTACAGGATTCACAGATACGCAGTATTTT; CDR3aa: CASSSTGFTDTQYF
j_gene: TRBJ2-3; d_gene: TRBD1; abundance: NA; v_gene: TRBV2; CDR3nt: TGTGCCAGCTATCGGGACAGGGGAACAGATACGCAGTATTTT; CDR3aa: CASYRDRGTDTQYF
j_gene: TRBJ2-2; d_gene: NA; abundance: NA; v_gene: TRBV7-9; CDR3nt: TGTTCCAGCAGCCCCTTTAGTGTCGAGACCGGGGAGCTGTTTTTT; CDR3aa: CSSSPFSVETGELFF
j_gene: TRBJ2-1; d_gene: TRBD1; abundance: NA; v_gene: TRBV14; CDR3nt: TGTGCCAGCAGCCCTGGGACAGGGCCATCCTACAATGAGCAGTTCTTC; CDR3aa: CASSPGTGPSYNEQFF
j_gene: TRBJ2-1; d_gene: TRBD2; abundance: once; v_gene: TRBV11-2; CDR3nt: TGTGCCAGCAGCTTAACTAGCGGGAGTTGGGATGAGCAGTTCTTC; CDR3aa: CASSLTSGSWDEQFF
j_gene: TRBJ2-7; d_gene: NA; abundance: NA; v_gene: TRBV6-5; CDR3nt: TGTGCCAGCAGGAGGGAGTCGGGCTCCTACGAGCAGTACTTC; CDR3aa: CASRRESGSYEQYF
j_gene: TRBJ2-5; d_gene: TRBD1; abundance: NA; v_gene: TRBV9; CDR3nt: TGTGCCAGCAGCGGATCGACAGGGACGAGTGGCGAGACCCAGTACTTC; CDR3aa: CASSGSTGTSGETQYF
j_gene: TRBJ2-1; d_gene: TRBD1; abundance: NA; v_gene: TRBV5-5; CDR3nt: TGTGCCAGCCGGGACAGGAGCTCCTACAATGAGCAGTTCTTC; CDR3aa: CASRDRSSYNEQFF
j_gene: TRBJ1-3; d_gene: TRBD1; abundance: once; v_gene: TRBV5-1; CDR3nt: TGCGCCAGCAGCGATCGGGACAGGGGTTCTGGAAACACCATATATTTT; CDR3aa: CASSDRDRGSGNTIYF
j_gene: TRBJ2-7; d_gene: TRBD2; abundance: NA; v_gene: TRBV5-1; CDR3nt: TGCGCCAGCAGCTTAGCGGGAGTTTCCTACGAGCAGTACTTC; CDR3aa: CASSLAGVSYEQYF
j_gene: TRBJ1-4; d_gene: NA; abundance: NA; v_gene: TRBV2; CDR3nt: TGTGCCAGCCGTTACAGGCCAACTAATGAAAAACTGTTTTTT; CDR3aa: CASRYRPTNEKLFF
j_gene: TRBJ2-1; d_gene: TRBD1; abundance: few; v_gene: TRBV5-6; CDR3nt: TGTGCCAGCAGCTTGGCAGGACAGGGAAACAATGAGCAGTTCTTC; CDR3aa: CASSLAGQGNNEQFF
j_gene: TRBJ2-1; d_gene: NA; abundance: NA; v_gene: TRBV12-5; CDR3nt: TGTGCTAGTGGTATCCCCCATAGAGGAGTCTACAATGAGCAGTTCTTC; CDR3aa: CASGIPHRGVYNEQFF
j_gene: TRBJ1-6; d_gene: NA; abundance: NA; v_gene: TRBV27; CDR3nt: TGTGCCAGCAGTTTATTCAGGGGAATACATTCACCCCTCCACTTT; CDR3aa: CASSLFRGIHSPLHF
j_gene: TRBJ2-3; d_gene: NA; abundance: NA; v_gene: TRBV2; CDR3nt: TGTGCCAGCAGCCACACGCGGGACAGAAACACAGATACGCAGTATTTT; CDR3aa: CASSHTRDRNTDTQYF
j_gene: TRBJ2-7; d_gene: TRBD2; abundance: NA; v_gene: TRBV27; CDR3nt: TGTGCCAGCAGTTTTACTAGCGGGAAGACCTACGAGCAGTACTTC; CDR3aa: CASSFTSGKTYEQYF
j_gene: TRBJ2-5; d_gene: NA; abundance: NA; v_gene: TRBV7-8; CDR3nt: TGTGCCAGCAGTCATGATACAGGGAGACGGGAGACCCAGTACTTC; CDR3aa: CASSHDTGRRETQYF
j_gene: TRBJ2-3; d_gene: NA; abundance: once; v_gene: TRBV9; CDR3nt: TGTGCCAGCAGCGTGGGTGCGGGACCTGGGGCAGATACGCAGTATTTT; CDR3aa: CASSVGAGPGADTQYF
j_gene: TRBJ1-2; d_gene: TRBD1; abundance: NA; v_gene: TRBV5-5; CDR3nt: TGTGCCAGCAGCCCAGCGACAGGGTTCTATGGCTACACCTTC; CDR3aa: CASSPATGFYGYTF
j_gene: TRBJ2-7; d_gene: TRBD1; abundance: NA; v_gene: TRBV7-9; CDR3nt: TGTTCCAGCAGCCCCGAGGACAGGGGGACCCACTACGAGCAGTACTTC; CDR3aa: CSSSPEDRGTHYEQYF
j_gene: TRBJ2-3; d_gene: TRBD1; abundance: NA; v_gene: TRBV5-1; CDR3nt: TGCGCCAGCAGCTCAAAGACAGGGAGCACAGATACGCAGTATTTT; CDR3aa: CASSSKTGSTDTQYF
j_gene: TRBJ2-2; d_gene: NA; abundance: NA; v_gene: TRBV27; CDR3nt: TGTGCCAGCAGTTTATCTGTGGCCGCGAGCGGCGGGGAGCTGTTTTTT; CDR3aa: CASSLSVAASGGELFF
j_gene: TRBJ2-5; d_gene: TRBD1; abundance: NA; v_gene: TRBV14; CDR3nt: TGTGCCAGCAGCCAAGACAGGGGGCGGGTGTCGGAGACCCAGTACTTC; CDR3aa: CASSQDRGRVSETQYF
j_gene: TRBJ2-5; d_gene: TRBD2; abundance: NA; v_gene: TRBV5-1; CDR3nt: TGCGCCAGCAGAATGGTTAGCGGGGTTTTTGGAGGGACCCAGTACTTC; CDR3aa: CASRMVSGVFGGTQYF
j_gene: TRBJ2-1; d_gene: NA; abundance: few; v_gene: TRBV20-1; CDR3nt: TGCAGTGCTAGAGCTACCAATGAGCAGTTCTTC; CDR3aa: CSARATNEQFF
j_gene: TRBJ2-3; d_gene: NA; abundance: NA; v_gene: TRBV11-2; CDR3nt: TGTGCCAGCAGCTTAGATCAGGTGGATACGCAGTATTTT; CDR3aa: CASSLDQVDTQYF
j_gene: TRBJ1-2; d_gene: TRBD1; abundance: NA; v_gene: TRBV5-1; CDR3nt: TGCGCCAGCAGCTTGGTCGGGGACAGGGAGAATGGCTACACCTTC; CDR3aa: CASSLVGDRENGYTF